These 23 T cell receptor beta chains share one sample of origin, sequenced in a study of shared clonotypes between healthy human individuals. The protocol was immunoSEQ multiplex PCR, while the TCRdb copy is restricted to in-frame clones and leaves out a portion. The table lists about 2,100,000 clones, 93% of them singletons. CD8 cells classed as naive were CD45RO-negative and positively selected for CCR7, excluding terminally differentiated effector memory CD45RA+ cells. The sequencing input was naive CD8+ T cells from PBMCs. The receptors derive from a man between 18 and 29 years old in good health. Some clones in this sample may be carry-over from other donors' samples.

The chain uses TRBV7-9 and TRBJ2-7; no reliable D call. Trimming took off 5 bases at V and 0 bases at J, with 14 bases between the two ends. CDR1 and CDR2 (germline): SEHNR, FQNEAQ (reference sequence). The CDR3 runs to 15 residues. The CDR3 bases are TGTGCCAGCAGCCCCCGTAGCCGGCGCTCCTACGAGCAGTACTTC. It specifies CASSPRSRRSYEQYF. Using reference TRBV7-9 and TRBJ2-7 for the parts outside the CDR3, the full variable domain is DTGVSQNPRHKITKRGQNVTFRCDPISEHNRLYWYRQTLGQGPEFLTYFQNEAQLEKSRLLSDRFSAERPKGSFSTLEIQRTEQGDSAMYLCASSPRSRRSYEQYFGPGTRLTVT.

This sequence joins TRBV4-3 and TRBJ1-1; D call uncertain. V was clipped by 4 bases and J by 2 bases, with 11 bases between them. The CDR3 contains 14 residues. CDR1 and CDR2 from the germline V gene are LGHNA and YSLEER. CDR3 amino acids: CASSRGGSNTEAFF. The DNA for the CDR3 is TGCGCCAGCAGCCGGGGAGGGTCTAACACTGAAGCTTTCTTT.

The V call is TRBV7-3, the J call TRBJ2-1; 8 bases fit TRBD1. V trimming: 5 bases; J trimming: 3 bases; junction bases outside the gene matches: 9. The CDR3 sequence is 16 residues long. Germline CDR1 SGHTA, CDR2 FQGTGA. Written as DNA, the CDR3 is TGTGCCAGCAGCCCATTCCGGGACAGGCTCTACAATGAGCAGTTCTTC. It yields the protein CASSPFRDRLYNEQFF.

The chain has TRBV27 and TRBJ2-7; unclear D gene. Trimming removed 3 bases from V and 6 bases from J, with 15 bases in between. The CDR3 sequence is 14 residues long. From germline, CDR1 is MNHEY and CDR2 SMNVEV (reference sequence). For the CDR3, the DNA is TGTGCCAGCAGTTTGGGCCCAGGATCTACCGAGCAGTACTTC. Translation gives CASSLGPGSTEQYF.

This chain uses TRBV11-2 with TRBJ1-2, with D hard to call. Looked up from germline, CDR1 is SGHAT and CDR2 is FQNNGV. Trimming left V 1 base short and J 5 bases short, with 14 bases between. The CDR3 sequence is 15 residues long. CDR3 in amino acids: CASSLGPEAGYGYTF. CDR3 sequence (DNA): TGTGCCAGCAGCTTAGGACCCGAAGCGGGATATGGCTACACCTTC.

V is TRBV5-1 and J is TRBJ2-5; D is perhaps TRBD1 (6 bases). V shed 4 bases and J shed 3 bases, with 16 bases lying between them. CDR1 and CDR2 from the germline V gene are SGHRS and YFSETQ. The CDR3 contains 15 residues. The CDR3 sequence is CASSAHGQNKETQYF. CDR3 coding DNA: TGCGCCAGCAGCGCCCATGGACAGAACAAAGAGACCCAGTACTTC.

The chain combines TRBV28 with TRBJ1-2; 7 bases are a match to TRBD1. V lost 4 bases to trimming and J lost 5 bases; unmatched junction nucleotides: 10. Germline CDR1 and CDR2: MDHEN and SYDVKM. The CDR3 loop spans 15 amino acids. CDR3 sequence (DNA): TGTGCCAGCAGTTCACTTCCCCGGGACAGTTATGGCTACACCTTC. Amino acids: CASSSLPRDSYGYTF.

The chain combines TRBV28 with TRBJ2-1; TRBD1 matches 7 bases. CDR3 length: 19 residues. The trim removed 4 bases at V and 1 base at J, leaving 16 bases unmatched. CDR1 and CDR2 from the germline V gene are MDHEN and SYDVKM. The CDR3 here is CASSSDEGAEGGSYNEQFF. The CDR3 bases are TGTGCCAGCAGTTCGGATGAGGGGGCGGAAGGGGGATCCTACAATGAGCAGTTCTTC.

The CDR3 coding sequence is TGTGCCAGCGTGCTAGGGACCCCCAGCGGGCCCCAGCATTTT. Translating gives CASVLGTPSGPQHF. V is TRBV28 and J is TRBJ1-5; the D gene is possibly TRBD1 (5 bases). There are 14 residues in the CDR3. V was pared by 8 bases and J by 9 bases, with 20 bases between. CDR1 is MDHEN and CDR2 is SYDVKM in the germline V gene.

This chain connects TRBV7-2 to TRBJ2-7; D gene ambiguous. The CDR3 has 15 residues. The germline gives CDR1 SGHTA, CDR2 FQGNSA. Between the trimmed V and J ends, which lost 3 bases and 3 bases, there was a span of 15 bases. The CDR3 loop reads CASSFTEELLYEQYF. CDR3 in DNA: TGTGCCAGCAGCTTTACCGAGGAGTTACTCTACGAGCAGTACTTC.

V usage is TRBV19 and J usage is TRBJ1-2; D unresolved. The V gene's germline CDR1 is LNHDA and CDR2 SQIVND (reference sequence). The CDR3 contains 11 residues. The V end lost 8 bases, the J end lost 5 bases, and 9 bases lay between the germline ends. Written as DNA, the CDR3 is TGTGCCAGTGCAGGATGGTATGGCTACACCTTC. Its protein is CASAGWYGYTF.

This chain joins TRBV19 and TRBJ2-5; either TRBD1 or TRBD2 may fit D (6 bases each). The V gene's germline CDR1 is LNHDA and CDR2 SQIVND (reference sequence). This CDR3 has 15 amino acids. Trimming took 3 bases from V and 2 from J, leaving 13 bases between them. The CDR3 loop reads CASSITGALQETQYF. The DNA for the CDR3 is TGTGCCAGTAGTATCACGGGGGCCCTACAAGAGACCCAGTACTTC.

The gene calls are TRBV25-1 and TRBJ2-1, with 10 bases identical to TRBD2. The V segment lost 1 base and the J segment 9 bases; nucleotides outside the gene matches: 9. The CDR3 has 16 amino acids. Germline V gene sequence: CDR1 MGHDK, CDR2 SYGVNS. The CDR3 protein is CASSEFPSGSQGEQFF. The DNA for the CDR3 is TGTGCCAGCAGTGAATTCCCTAGCGGGAGTCAGGGTGAGCAGTTCTTC.

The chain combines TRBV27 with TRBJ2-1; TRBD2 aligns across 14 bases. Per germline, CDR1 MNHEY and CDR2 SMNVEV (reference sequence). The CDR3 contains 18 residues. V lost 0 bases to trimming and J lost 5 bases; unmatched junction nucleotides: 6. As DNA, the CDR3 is TGTGCCAGCAGTTTATCGATGGGACTAGCGGGAGTTCACAATGAGCAGTTCTTC. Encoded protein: CASSLSMGLAGVHNEQFF.

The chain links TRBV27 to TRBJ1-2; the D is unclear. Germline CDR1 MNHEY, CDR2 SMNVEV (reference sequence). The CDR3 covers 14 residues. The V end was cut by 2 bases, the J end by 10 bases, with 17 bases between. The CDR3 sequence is CASSLDRKGTTYTF. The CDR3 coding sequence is TGTGCCAGCAGTTTAGACCGAAAAGGCACAACCTACACCTTC.

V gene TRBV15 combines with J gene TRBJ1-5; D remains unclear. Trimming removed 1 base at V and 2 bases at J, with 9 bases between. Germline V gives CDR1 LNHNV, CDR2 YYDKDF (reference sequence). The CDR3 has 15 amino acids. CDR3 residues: CATSRVRAGNQPQHF. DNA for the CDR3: TGTGCCACCAGCAGAGTACGGGCGGGCAATCAGCCCCAGCATTTT.

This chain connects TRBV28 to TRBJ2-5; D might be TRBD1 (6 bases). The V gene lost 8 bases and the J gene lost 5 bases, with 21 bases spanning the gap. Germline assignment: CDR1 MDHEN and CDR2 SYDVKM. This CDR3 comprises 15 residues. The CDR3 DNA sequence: TGTGCCAGCGGTCACCGGGACACCCAGGGCGAGACCCAGTACTTC. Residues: CASGHRDTQGETQYF.

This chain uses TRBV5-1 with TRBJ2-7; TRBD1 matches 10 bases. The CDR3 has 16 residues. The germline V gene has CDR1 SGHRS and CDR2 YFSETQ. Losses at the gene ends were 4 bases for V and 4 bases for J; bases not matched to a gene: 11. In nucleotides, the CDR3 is TGCGCCAGCAGCACGACCGGGACAGGGGCCAGGTACGAGCAGTACTTC. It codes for CASSTTGTGARYEQYF.

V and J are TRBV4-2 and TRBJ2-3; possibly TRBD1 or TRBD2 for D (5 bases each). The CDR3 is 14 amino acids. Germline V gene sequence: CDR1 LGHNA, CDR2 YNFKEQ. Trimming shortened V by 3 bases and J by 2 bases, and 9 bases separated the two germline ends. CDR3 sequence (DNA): TGTGCCAGCAGCCAGGGGGAGTACACAGATACGCAGTATTTT. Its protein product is CASSQGEYTDTQYF.

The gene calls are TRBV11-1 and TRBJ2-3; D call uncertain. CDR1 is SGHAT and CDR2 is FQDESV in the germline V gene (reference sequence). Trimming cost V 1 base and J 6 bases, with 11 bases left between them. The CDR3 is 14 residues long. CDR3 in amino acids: CASSLGITGDTQYF. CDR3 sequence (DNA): TGTGCCAGCAGCTTAGGGATTACCGGGGATACGCAGTATTTT.

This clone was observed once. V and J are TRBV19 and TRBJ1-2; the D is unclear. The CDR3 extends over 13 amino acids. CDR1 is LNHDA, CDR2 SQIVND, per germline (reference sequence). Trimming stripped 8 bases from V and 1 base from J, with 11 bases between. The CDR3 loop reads CASSYRINYGYTF. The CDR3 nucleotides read TGTGCCAGTTCGTACCGGATTAACTATGGCTACACCTTC.

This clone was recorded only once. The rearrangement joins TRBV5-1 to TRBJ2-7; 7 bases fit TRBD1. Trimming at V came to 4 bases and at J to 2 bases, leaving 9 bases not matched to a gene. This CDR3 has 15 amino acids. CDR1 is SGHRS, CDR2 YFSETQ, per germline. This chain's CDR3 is CASSTGTALAYEQYF. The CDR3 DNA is TGCGCCAGCAGCACCGGGACAGCCCTAGCCTACGAGCAGTACTTC.

CDR3 in amino acids: CASSQGRTALWGYTF. CDR3 coding DNA: TGTGCCAGCAGCCAAGGGAGGACGGCCCTTTGGGGCTACACCTTC. This chain uses TRBV14 with TRBJ1-2; D call uncertain. Germline V lookup: CDR1 SGHDN, CDR2 FVKESK. The V gene lost 1 base and the J gene lost 8 bases, with 17 bases spanning the gap. The CDR3 is 15 residues long.